This T cell receptor beta chain was sequenced for a study of cytomegalovirus exposure and HLA in healthy donors. Of note for this clone: What it binds is not known.

PCR was performed using 60 Vbeta and 13 Jbeta primers. Profiling relied on immunoSEQ multiplex PCR, and the TCRdb table lists in-frame clones only, not all of them. The sample gives a few hundred thousand clones, about 85% of which show up once; roughly 10% is in the top ten. Study observations and caveats: Relative to equally common others, HLA-associated TCR beta chains showed greater clonal expansion in a later analysis.

The sequencing sample was made of PBMCs. The receptor was derived from a woman in her forties or fifties in good health and CMV-seropositive.

CDR3 region: CASSLRVNNSPLHF. The DNA of the CDR3 is TGTGCCAGCAGCCTCAGGGTAAATAATTCACCCCTCCACTTT. V gene TRBV9 combines with J gene TRBJ1-6; tentatively, D is TRBD1 (5 bases). Deletions cut 4 bases from V and 5 bases from J, with 10 bases between. The germline V gene has CDR1 SGDLS and CDR2 YYNGEE. The CDR3 has 14 residues. Based on the CDR3 plus reference TRBV9 and TRBJ1-6, the full variable domain is DSGVTQTPKHLITATGQRVTLRCSPRSGDLSVYWYQQSLDQGLQFLIQYYNGEERAKGNILERFSAQQFPDLHSELNLSSLELGDSALYFCASSLRVNNSPLHFGNGTRLTVT.